This is a list of T cell receptor beta chains from one sample in a study of T-cell memory formation after mild COVID-19. TCRdb independently ran MiXCR on the 5' RACE reads; one entry per CDR3 protein. The sample lists 70,000 to 100,000 distinct CDR3 sequences, about 13% occurring once. The material sequenced was PBMCs or a T cell subset sorted from them (not recorded which). The receptors stem from an adult woman who had mild COVID-19 (a few samples of this study predate the infection). Cell type and time point are not known. CDR3s include the opening cysteine and the closing phenylalanine or tryptophan. A D gene is named only where the DNA matches it firmly. The listing skips clone size in some rows; elsewhere it reads once, few, many or a size class.

NA	TRBV30	NA	TRBJ2-1	TGTGCCTGGAGTGTACGGAGCGGTCCTGAGTTCTTC	CAWSVRSGPEFF
TRBD2	TRBV19	NA	TRBJ2-1	TGTGCCAGTAGTCGGACTAGCTCGGGTGAGCAGTTCTTC	CASSRTSSGEQFF
NA	TRBV13	few	TRBJ1-1	TGTGCCAGCAGCTCGCAGGGGAGATGGTTGGAAGCTTTCTTT	CASSSQGRWLEAFF
NA	TRBV12-5	few	TRBJ2-5	TGTGCTAGTGGTCGCGACTACCAGAGGGGGGAGACCCAGTACTTC	CASGRDYQRGETQYF
TRBD1	TRBV4-1	few	TRBJ2-7	TGCGCCAGCAGCCAAGTAACTGGACAGGTAGCCTACGAGCAGTACTTC	CASSQVTGQVAYEQYF
NA	TRBV4-1	NA	TRBJ2-3	TGCGCCAGCAGCCTCCGAGGAGCGAGGGGGGGCACAGATACGCAGTATTTT	CASSLRGARGGTDTQYF
NA	TRBV27	NA	TRBJ2-4	TGTGCCAGCAGTATACTCGGCGGAACGAAAAACATTCAGTACTTC	CASSILGGTKNIQYF
NA	TRBV7-2	few	TRBJ2-7	TGTGCCAGCAGCTTAGGAGGGGGGCCAGGGGACTGGGACTACGAGCAGTACTTC	CASSLGGGPGDWDYEQYF
NA	TRBV7-2	many	TRBJ2-3	TGTGCCAGCAGCTTAGTAACTGAGATTAGCACAGATACGCAGTATTTT	CASSLVTEISTDTQYF
NA	TRBV24-1	NA	TRBJ2-3	TGTGCCACCAGTGATCGACTAGTAGATGGCACAGATACGCAGTATTTT	CATSDRLVDGTDTQYF
TRBD2	TRBV7-9	many	TRBJ2-1	TGTGCCAGCAGCTTTGGGGGGGATCACGCGTCCTACAATGAGCAGTTCTTC	CASSFGGDHASYNEQFF
NA	TRBV4-1	NA	TRBJ2-7	TGCGCCAGCAAGGGGGGCTCCTACGAGCAGTACTTC	CASKGGSYEQYF
NA	TRBV6-2/TRBV6-3	NA	TRBJ1-1	TGTGCCAGCAGTTACTCGATACAGGGCACTGAAGCTTTCTTT	CASSYSIQGTEAFF
NA	TRBV7-3	NA	TRBJ2-5	TGTGCCAGCAGCGCGGGACAGTTCCTCCAAGAGACCCAGTACTTC	CASSAGQFLQETQYF
NA	TRBV30	few	TRBJ2-7	TGTGCCTGGAGCAGTCCTTACGAGCAGTACTTC	CAWSSPYEQYF
TRBD2	TRBV4-3	NA	TRBJ2-1	TGCGCCAGCAGTCCTAGTGCGGGAGAGGTATACAATGAGCAGTTCTTC	CASSPSAGEVYNEQFF
NA	TRBV3-1	few	TRBJ2-5	TGTGCCAGCTGGGGACCCCAAGAGACCCAGTACTTC	CASWGPQETQYF
NA	TRBV6-5	NA	TRBJ1-6	TGTGCCAGCAGCAATTTTGTTGGACAGCCGACCAATTCACCCCTCCACTTT	CASSNFVGQPTNSPLHF
TRBD2	TRBV7-9	NA	TRBJ2-3	TGTGCCAGCAGCGCTACCTCTAGCGGGGAAGACACAGATACGCAGTATTTT	CASSATSSGEDTDTQYF
NA	TRBV5-1	few	TRBJ2-1	TGCGCCAGCAGCTTAAAAGGGACGGTCAATGAGCAGTTCTTC	CASSLKGTVNEQFF
TRBD1	TRBV5-1	NA	TRBJ2-7	TGCGCCAGCAGGGGACAGGGGGCCCACGAGCAGTACTTC	CASRGQGAHEQYF
NA	TRBV4-1	few	TRBJ2-5	TGCGCCAGCAGCCCGACAGTTATCCAAGAGACCCAGTACTTC	CASSPTVIQETQYF
NA	TRBV30	NA	TRBJ1-1	TGTGGCAGACGGGACTTTTGGAACACTGAAGCTTTCTTT	CGRRDFWNTEAFF
TRBD2	TRBV7-2	few	TRBJ2-7	TGTGCCAGCAGTTTTAGCGGGCCTACCTACGAGCAGTACTTC	CASSFSGPTYEQYF
TRBD2	TRBV11-3	NA	TRBJ2-3	TGTGCCAGCAGCTCTAAGGGACTAGCGGGAGAGTTCACAGATACGCAGTATTTT	CASSSKGLAGEFTDTQYF
NA	TRBV29-1	few	TRBJ1-1	TGCAGCGTTGAATTGATGGGGCTGTCACGTTCGGACACTGAAGCTTTCTTT	CSVELMGLSRSDTEAFF